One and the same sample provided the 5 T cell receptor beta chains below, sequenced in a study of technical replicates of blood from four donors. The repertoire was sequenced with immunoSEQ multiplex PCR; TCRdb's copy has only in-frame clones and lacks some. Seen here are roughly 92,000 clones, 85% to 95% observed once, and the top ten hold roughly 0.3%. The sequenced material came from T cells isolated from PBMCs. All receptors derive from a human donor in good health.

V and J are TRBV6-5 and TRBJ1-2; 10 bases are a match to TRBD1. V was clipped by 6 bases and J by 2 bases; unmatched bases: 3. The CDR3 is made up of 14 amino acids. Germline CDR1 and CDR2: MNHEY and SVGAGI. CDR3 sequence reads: CASRPTGGNYGYTF. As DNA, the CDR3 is TGTGCCAGCAGGCCGACAGGGGGCAACTATGGCTACACCTTC.

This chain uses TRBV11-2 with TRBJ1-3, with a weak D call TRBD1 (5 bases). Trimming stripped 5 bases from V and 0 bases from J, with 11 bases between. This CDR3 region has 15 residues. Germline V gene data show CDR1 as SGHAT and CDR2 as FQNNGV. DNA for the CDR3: TGTGCCAGCAGCCCAACTACAGGCTCTGGAAACACCATATATTTT. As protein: CASSPTTGSGNTIYF.

DNA of the CDR3: TGTGCCAGCAGCCCACAGGGTAGCTTTGGAACTGAAGCTTTCTTT. The encoded protein is CASSPQGSFGTEAFF. This chain connects TRBV7-6 to TRBJ1-1; possibly TRBD1 for D (6 bases). There are 15 residues in the CDR3. CDR1 is SGHVS and CDR2 is FNYEAQ in the germline V gene. V gave up 5 bases and J gave up 5 bases, with 18 bases separating them.

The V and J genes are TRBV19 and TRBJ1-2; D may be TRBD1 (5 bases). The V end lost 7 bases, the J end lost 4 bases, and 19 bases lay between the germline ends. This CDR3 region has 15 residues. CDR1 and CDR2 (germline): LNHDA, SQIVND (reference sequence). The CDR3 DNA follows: TGTGCCAGTACTCGAGACGGGGGAGGCGGCTATGGCTACACCTTC. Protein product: CASTRDGGGGYGYTF.

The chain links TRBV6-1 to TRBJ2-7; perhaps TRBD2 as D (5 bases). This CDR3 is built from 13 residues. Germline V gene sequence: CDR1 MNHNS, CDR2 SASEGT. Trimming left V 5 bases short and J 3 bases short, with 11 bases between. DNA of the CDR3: TGTGCCAGCAGTCCAAACCGGGGCTACGAGCAGTACTTC. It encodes CASSPNRGYEQYF.